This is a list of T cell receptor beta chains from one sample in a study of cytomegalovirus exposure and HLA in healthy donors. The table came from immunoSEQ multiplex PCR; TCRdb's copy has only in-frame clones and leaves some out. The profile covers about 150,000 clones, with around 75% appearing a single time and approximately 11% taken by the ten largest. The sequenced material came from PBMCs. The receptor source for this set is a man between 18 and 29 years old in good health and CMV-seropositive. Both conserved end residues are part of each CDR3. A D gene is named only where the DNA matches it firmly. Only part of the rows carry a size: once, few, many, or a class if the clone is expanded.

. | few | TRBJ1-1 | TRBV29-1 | TGCAGCGTTGAGGGCCTAACAGGAAACATTAGGAACACTGAAGCTTTCTTT | CSVEGLTGNIRNTEAFF
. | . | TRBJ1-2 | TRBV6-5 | TGTGCCAGCAGTTACCGGAGACAGGTTAACCATGGCTACACCTTC | CASSYRRQVNHGYTF
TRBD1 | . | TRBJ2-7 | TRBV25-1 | TGTGCCAGCAGTCCTCCTCACGGACAGGGGGGCTACGAGCAGTACTTC | CASSPPHGQGGYEQYF
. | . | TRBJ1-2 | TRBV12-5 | TGTGCTAGTGGTTTGGGGAGAGGCTACACCTTC | CASGLGRGYTF
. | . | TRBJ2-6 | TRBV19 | TGTGCCAGTAGTATCGGCTCTGGGGCCAACGTCCTGACTTTC | CASSIGSGANVLTF
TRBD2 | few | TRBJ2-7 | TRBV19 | TGTGCCAGTAGTAAGGGACTAGCGGGGTACTACGAGCAGTACTTC | CASSKGLAGYYEQYF
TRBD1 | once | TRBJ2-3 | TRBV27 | TGTGCCAGCAGTTCTGGACAGGGGGCAGATACGCAGTATTTT | CASSSGQGADTQYF
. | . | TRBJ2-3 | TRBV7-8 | TGTGCCAGCAGCCCGAGACGATTGGCGGGAACTCCAGATACGCAGTATTTT | CASSPRRLAGTPDTQYF
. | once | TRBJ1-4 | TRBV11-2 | TGTGCCAGCGCTCCCATACGCAGGACTAATGAAAAACTGTTTTTT | CASAPIRRTNEKLFF
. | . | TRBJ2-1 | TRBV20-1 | TGCAGTGCTCCCCATTACCGAGCGGAGTTCTTC | CSAPHYRAEFF
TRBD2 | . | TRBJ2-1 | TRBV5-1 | TGCGCCAGCAGCTTGACGGTGCTAGCGGGTAGCAATGAGCAGTTCTTC | CASSLTVLAGSNEQFF
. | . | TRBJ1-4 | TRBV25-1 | TGTGCCAGCGCCCCGGGACACGCGGGGGGAAAACTGTTTTTT | CASAPGHAGGKLFF
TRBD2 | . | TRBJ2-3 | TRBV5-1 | TGCGCCAGCAGCTCTCGACCGGGACTAGCGGACACAGATACGCAGTATTTT | CASSSRPGLADTDTQYF
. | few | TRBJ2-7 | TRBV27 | TGTGCCAGCAGTTCAATGGGGAGACACGAGCAGTACTTC | CASSSMGRHEQYF
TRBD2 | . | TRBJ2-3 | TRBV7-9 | TGTGCCAGCAGCTTATCCGGCGGGAGGGGCGATACGCAGTATTTT | CASSLSGGRGDTQYF
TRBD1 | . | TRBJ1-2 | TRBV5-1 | TGCCCCAGCAGCTTGGTGGGACAGGGGGCCTATGGCTACACCTTC | CPSSLVGQGAYGYTF
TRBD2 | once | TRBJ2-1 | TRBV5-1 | TGCGCCAGCAGCTCGATGGGACTAGCGGGAGGGATCACGAGGGGGCATGAGCAGTTCTTC | CASSSMGLAGGITRGHEQFF
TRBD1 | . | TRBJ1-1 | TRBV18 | TGTGCCAGCTCCCTAGGACAGGGGAATTCCGAAGCTTTCTTT | CASSLGQGNSEAFF
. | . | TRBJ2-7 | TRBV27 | TGTGCCAGCAGTTTGGCAGGGAACTACGAGCAGTACTTC | CASSLAGNYEQYF
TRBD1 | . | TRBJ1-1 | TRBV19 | TGTGCCAGTAGTAACCCGGGACAGGGGGAGAACACTGAAGCTTTCTTT | CASSNPGQGENTEAFF
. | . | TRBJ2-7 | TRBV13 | TGTGCCAGCAGCTTGGAGGGATCCTACGAGCAGTACTTC | CASSLEGSYEQYF
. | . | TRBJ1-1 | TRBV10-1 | TGCGCCAGCAGTGGAGTTGAAGCTTTCTTT | CASSGVEAFF
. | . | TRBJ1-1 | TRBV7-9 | TGTGCCAGCAGCTTATCCTTCTCGGAAGCTTTCTTT | CASSLSFSEAFF
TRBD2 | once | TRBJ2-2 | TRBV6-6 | TGTGCCACCGACGGGAGGAGGGGCACCGGGGAGCTGTTTTTT | CATDGRRGTGELFF
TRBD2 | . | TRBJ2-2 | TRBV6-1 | TGTGCCAGCCGCTCTAGCGGGAGGTACACCGGGGAGCTGTTTTTT | CASRSSGRYTGELFF
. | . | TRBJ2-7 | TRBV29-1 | TGCAGCGTTGAAGCAGGGACTTCTGAAACCTACGAGCAGTACTTC | CSVEAGTSETYEQYF
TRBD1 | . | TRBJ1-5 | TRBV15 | TGTGCCACCAGCAGGACAGGGGGCGCATGGAAGAGTCAGCCCCAGCATTTT | CATSRTGGAWKSQPQHF
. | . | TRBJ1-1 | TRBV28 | TGTGCCAGCACCTTGAACACTGAAGCTTTCTTT | CASTLNTEAFF
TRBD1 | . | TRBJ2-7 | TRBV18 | TGTGCCAGCTCGGCTACCCCAACAGGGGGCTACGAGCAGTACTTC | CASSATPTGGYEQYF
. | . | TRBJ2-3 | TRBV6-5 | TGTGCCAGCAGGACCACAGACACAGATACGCAGTATTTT | CASRTTDTDTQYF
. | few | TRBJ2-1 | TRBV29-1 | TGCAGTGGGGGCGATGAGCAGTTCTTC | CSGGDEQFF
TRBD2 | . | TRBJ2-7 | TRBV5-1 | TGCGCCAGCAGCTTGTTGGGACTAGCGGGAGACGGTCCCTACGAGCAGTACTTC | CASSLLGLAGDGPYEQYF
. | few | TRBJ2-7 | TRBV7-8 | TGTGCCAGCAGCGAAACAGCCTACGAGCAGTACTTC | CASSETAYEQYF
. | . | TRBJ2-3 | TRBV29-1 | TGCAGCGCACAGAACACAGATACGCAGTATTTT | CSAQNTDTQYF
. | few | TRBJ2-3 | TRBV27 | TGTGCCAGCAGTTTAAAACAGCTTAGCACAGATACGCAGTATTTT | CASSLKQLSTDTQYF
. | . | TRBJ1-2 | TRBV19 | TGTGCCTCAGGGCCGTGGGGATATGGCTACACCTTC | CASGPWGYGYTF
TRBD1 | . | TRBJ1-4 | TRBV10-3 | TGTGCCATCAGTGAGTCAGGGGGCTATGAAAAACTGTTTTTT | CAISESGGYEKLFF
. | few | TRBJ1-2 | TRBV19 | TGTGCCAGTAGTCCCGGGGGGGGTATGGACTATGGCTACACCTTC | CASSPGGGMDYGYTF
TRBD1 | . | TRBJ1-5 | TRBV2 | TGTGCCAGCAGTGAAGGAAACAGGGGAATTCAGCCCCAGCATTTT | CASSEGNRGIQPQHF
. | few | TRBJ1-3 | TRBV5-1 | TGCGCCAGCAGTCTAGGGGTCTCTGGAAACACCATATATTTT | CASSLGVSGNTIYF
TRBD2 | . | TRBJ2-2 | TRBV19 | TGTGCCAGTAGGACATTAGCGGGAGGGCCTAACGGGGAGCTGTTTTTT | CASRTLAGGPNGELFF
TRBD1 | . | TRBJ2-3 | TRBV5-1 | TGCGCCAGCAGCTTGGGAGGGGGCTACACAGATACGCAGTATTTT | CASSLGGGYTDTQYF
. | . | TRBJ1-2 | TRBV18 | TGTGCCAGCTCACTCACTGATTACTATGGCTACACCTTC | CASSLTDYYGYTF
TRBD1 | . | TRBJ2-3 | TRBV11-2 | TGTGCCAGCAGCAGGGACAGGGGGGGGGATACGCAGTATTTT | CASSRDRGGDTQYF
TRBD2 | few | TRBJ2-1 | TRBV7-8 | TGTGCCAGCAGCTCAAGAGGACTAGCGGGTTACAATGAGCAGTTCTTC | CASSSRGLAGYNEQFF
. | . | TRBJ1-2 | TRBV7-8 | TGTGCCAGCAGCTTAGGAAGGACAGCCCTAAATAACTATGGCTACACCTTC | CASSLGRTALNNYGYTF
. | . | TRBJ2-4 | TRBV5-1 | TGCGCCAGCAGCTTGGACTTAGCCAAAAACATTCAGTACTTC | CASSLDLAKNIQYF
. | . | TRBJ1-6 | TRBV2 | TGTGCCAGCAAAGGCAGGGAGGGCGTTTCACCCCTCCACTTT | CASKGREGVSPLHF
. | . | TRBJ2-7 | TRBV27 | TGTGCCAGCAGCATAACTCTTAGCGGTAGCGCCTACGAGCAGTACTTC | CASSITLSGSAYEQYF
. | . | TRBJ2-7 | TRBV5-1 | TGCGCCAGCAGCCCGGACAGCCATGACTCCTACGAGCAGTACTTC | CASSPDSHDSYEQYF
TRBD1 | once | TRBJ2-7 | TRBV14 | TGTGCCAGCAGCCGGACAGGGTCCTACGAGCAGTACTTC | CASSRTGSYEQYF
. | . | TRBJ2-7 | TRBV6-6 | TGTGCCAGCAGTAGCTACAGGGCGGGGGACTACGAGCAGTACTTC | CASSSYRAGDYEQYF
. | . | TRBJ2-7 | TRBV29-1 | TGCAGCGTTACAGACGACTACTACGAGCAGTACTTC | CSVTDDYYEQYF